Given below is one T cell receptor beta chain in context. What it binds is not known. These data belong to a study of T cell responses to AZD1222 COVID-19 vaccine. General study results and limits: Baseline seropositives among AZD1222 recipients totaled only five to seven. There were vaccine-associated CD4 TCRs across spike, dominant at 160-218 and 743-854. Most donors were white British and more were female, and clonal diversity was possibly underestimated.

Germline-derived CDR1 and CDR2 are SGHVS and FNYEAQ. V was trimmed by 1 base and J by 4 bases, leaving 10 bases between them. This CDR3 is built from 14 residues. Some second doses came at about 4 weeks and others at about 12 weeks; these were pooled. TCRdb's table, derived via immunoSEQ multiplex PCR, lists solely in-frame clones and lacks some. Among 150,000 or so clones listed, about nine tenths were seen once. This rearrangement joins TRBV7-6 to TRBJ1-1; D not resolved. The sequences come from peripheral blood, collected 28 days after the second AZD1222 dose. The clonotype comes from an adult who received the AZD1222 COVID-19 vaccine. The CDR3 here is CASSLDGWGTEAFF. Written as DNA, the CDR3 is TGTGCCAGCAGCTTAGACGGCTGGGGCACTGAAGCTTTCTTT.